The present T cell receptor (beta chain) was sequenced within a study of blood T cell repertoires in COVID-19. About the study: Acute and convalescent COVID-19 specimens originated in the United States, Italy and Spain. Sample material is recorded as cDNA or gDNA derived from T cells, B-cell-depleted T cells, or PBMCs.

Germline-derived CDR1 and CDR2 are SGHAT and FQNNGV. The CDR3 covers 15 residues. The V end was cut by 0 bases, the J end by 6 bases, with 14 bases between. Original handling: Counts of nucleated cells, estimated from reference gene primer amplification, were obtained. Data came from immunoSEQ multiplex PCR; TCRdb stores just in-frame clones and leaves some out. V, J and clone size reflect that table, while D and trimming were determined from the DNA. The repertoire consists of about 220,000 clones, with more than 70% occurring once and the leading ten covering 3.5% to 4%. The rearrangement links TRBV11-2 to TRBJ1-2; D gene uncertain. Source material: peripheral blood. The sequence derives from a woman of 80 years or more with acute or convalescent COVID-19. CDR3 nucleotides: TGTGCCAGCAGCTTAGATAGCGGAGCGGGTGATGGCTACACCTTC. This gives the protein CASSLDSGAGDGYTF.